This entry is about one T cell receptor beta chain. What this receptor recognizes is not known. One base away there is no much larger clone; base qualities are not given. This sample was included in a study of T cells after posttransplantation cyclophosphamide listed by TCRdb under 2016. The study in broad terms: Using TRB sequencing, the study followed how the T cell repertoire rebuilt after myeloablative bone marrow transplantation with posttransplantation cyclophosphamide given as GVHD prophylaxis. Blood from all 35 or so PTCy patients with 1-year posttransplant specimens was subjected to TRB sequencing. Antigen receptor sequencing was done on samples from about 38 PTCy-treated patients and from approximately 15 related bone marrow donors of those patients. Public TRB sequences were searched against a database of over 3,600 sequences associated with responses to pathogens, tumor antigens, self-antigens and alloantigens. Because TRA and TRB clonality correlated tightly in fewer than ten samples, later TCR analyses were limited to TRB. TRB sequencing was also done on up to 3 additional blood samples from 2 to 5.2 years after transplant in 3 patients, and on pretransplant blood from several patients. What the research found in general, with its limitations: Across under 50 patients, recipient CMV seropositivity and CMV reactivation were highly associated with TRB clonality; PTCy diversity was similar to CNI/methotrexate controls. The TRB repertoires of T cells infiltrating skin or the GI tract showed only limited overlap with the TRB repertoires found in blood. At 1-2 months, donor-recipient similarity was low but rose over the first year, and the later blood repertoires were often dominated by donor CD8+ memory clones.

Genomic DNA was the input for TRB sequencing, which was run either with the immunoSEQ assay at survey resolution or with the hsTCRB kit. The authors processed their data as follows. The immunoSEQ software was used for initial read processing, and the LymphoSeq R package was used for repertoire analyses. Clonality was computed as 1 minus normalized Shannon entropy; Gini coefficient was also calculated for each TRB dataset. Phenotypes of unsorted samples were inferred by mapping TRB sequences from sorted subsets of the recipient or donor onto the same recipient's unsorted samples. Held by TCRdb, this immuneACCESS table contains in-frame sequences only and omits some clones. Under half of the omission traces to an unresolved V gene where checked; the cause of the rest is unknown. That table is the source of V, J and clone size, and D and trimming were worked out from the DNA. The sample table holds 11,000 to 15,000 clones, of which 65% to 85% were seen once. The ten largest clones capture 1% to 1.5% of the sample.

V gives up 4 bases and J gives up 4 bases, and the segment between their germline ends measures 17 bases. The CDR3 sequence holds 16 residues, the cysteine and phenylalanine included. The CDR3 DNA has 48 bases and is translated from base 1. CDR1 and CDR2, looked up from the germline V gene, are SGHRS and YFSETQ. Related bone marrow donors provided peripheral blood samples on the day of marrow donation. Peripheral blood and bone marrow mononuclear cells were isolated by Ficoll-Hypaque density centrifugation and were cryopreserved. CD4+ and CD8+ T cells, including naive and memory subsets, were sorted by FACS on a FACSAria II.

Material: memory CD4+ T cells sorted from PBMCs. Here the chain combines TRBV5-1 and TRBJ2-2; a weak D assignment points to TRBD2 (5 bases agree). This sequence was found in a man aged 50 to 59. The CDR3 corresponds to CASSGPTGRTTGELFF. In nucleotides, the sequence is TGCGCCAGCAGCGGGCCGACGGGAAGAACCACCGGGGAGCTGTTTTTT.